These T cell receptor beta chains were read from a single sample in a study of cytomegalovirus exposure and HLA in healthy donors. The protocol was immunoSEQ multiplex PCR, while the TCRdb copy is restricted to in-frame clones and leaves out a portion. The data hold under 200,000 clones, with around three quarters observed a single time. Material for sequencing was PBMCs. These receptors were obtained from a woman in her twenties or thirties in good health and CMV-seropositive. Each CDR3 is given with its conserved first and last residue. Fields, in order: V gene, CDR3 length, D gene, J gene, clone size, CDR3 DNA, CDR3 protein. A D gene is named only where the DNA matches it firmly. Clone size is given for some rows only: seen once, a few or many times, or a class if the clone is expanded.

v_gene: TRBV5-8; len: 14; d_gene: NA; j_gene: TRBJ1-5; abundance: NA; CDR3nt: TGTGCCAGCAGCTATGACAGCATCAATCAGCCCCAGCATTTT; CDR3aa: CASSYDSINQPQHF
v_gene: TRBV30; len: 17; d_gene: NA; j_gene: TRBJ1-2; abundance: once; CDR3nt: TGTGCCTGGAGTAAGGTGGATGTTGCAGGCTCGAGCTATGGCTACACCTTC; CDR3aa: CAWSKVDVAGSSYGYTF
v_gene: TRBV30; len: 12; d_gene: TRBD1; j_gene: TRBJ1-2; abundance: NA; CDR3nt: TGTGCCTGGGGGGTGACAGGGCAAGGCTACACCTTC; CDR3aa: CAWGVTGQGYTF
v_gene: TRBV9; len: 16; d_gene: TRBD2; j_gene: TRBJ2-2; abundance: NA; CDR3nt: TGTGCCAGCAGCCCAGGACTAGCCCCGAACACCGGGGAGCTGTTTTTT; CDR3aa: CASSPGLAPNTGELFF
v_gene: TRBV6-6; len: 15; d_gene: TRBD1; j_gene: TRBJ2-3; abundance: NA; CDR3nt: TGTGCCAGCAGTACAGGGGTGATTGCAGCAGATACGCAGTATTTT; CDR3aa: CASSTGVIAADTQYF
v_gene: TRBV30; len: 16; d_gene: NA; j_gene: TRBJ1-5; abundance: few; CDR3nt: TGTGCCTGGAGTGCCCAAAGGGGACTTAGCAATCAGCCCCAGCATTTT; CDR3aa: CAWSAQRGLSNQPQHF
v_gene: TRBV6-6; len: 15; d_gene: NA; j_gene: TRBJ1-6; abundance: NA; CDR3nt: TGTGCCAGCAGTGTTGAAAGGGAGTATAATTCACCCCTCCACTTT; CDR3aa: CASSVEREYNSPLHF
v_gene: TRBV18; len: 12; d_gene: NA; j_gene: TRBJ1-1; abundance: few; CDR3nt: TGTGCCAGCTCAGGTGGGGGGGGTGAAGCTTTCTTT; CDR3aa: CASSGGGGEAFF
v_gene: TRBV7-8; len: 15; d_gene: TRBD1; j_gene: TRBJ1-1; abundance: once; CDR3nt: TGTGCCAGCAGCACGGGGACAGTTATGAACACTGAAGCTTTCTTT; CDR3aa: CASSTGTVMNTEAFF
v_gene: TRBV28; len: 16; d_gene: TRBD1; j_gene: TRBJ1-6; abundance: NA; CDR3nt: TGTGCCAGCAGAGCGACAGGGGACTCCTATAATTCACCCCTCCACTTT; CDR3aa: CASRATGDSYNSPLHF
v_gene: TRBV19; len: 15; d_gene: TRBD1; j_gene: TRBJ1-5; abundance: NA; CDR3nt: TGTGCCAGTAGTTCCAGACAGGGAAACAATCAGCCCCAGCATTTT; CDR3aa: CASSSRQGNNQPQHF
v_gene: TRBV7-2; len: 15; d_gene: NA; j_gene: TRBJ1-2; abundance: NA; CDR3nt: TGTGCCAGCAGCCCTGACACTGGAGGGTTTAGTGGCTACACCTTC; CDR3aa: CASSPDTGGFSGYTF
v_gene: TRBV2; len: 15; d_gene: TRBD1; j_gene: TRBJ1-6; abundance: NA; CDR3nt: TGTGCCAGCCATGACAGGGGTTTTATTGATTCACCCCTCCACTTT; CDR3aa: CASHDRGFIDSPLHF
v_gene: TRBV9; len: 15; d_gene: NA; j_gene: TRBJ1-2; abundance: NA; CDR3nt: TGTGCCAGCAATCCCACAGGGTCGCAGAACTATGGCTACACCTTC; CDR3aa: CASNPTGSQNYGYTF
v_gene: TRBV10-3; len: 13; d_gene: NA; j_gene: TRBJ2-7; abundance: NA; CDR3nt: TGTGCCATCAGTGTTACCGTCGGTCTAGAGCAGTACTTC; CDR3aa: CAISVTVGLEQYF
v_gene: TRBV7-9; len: 16; d_gene: TRBD2; j_gene: TRBJ2-2; abundance: NA; CDR3nt: TGTGCCAGCAGCCGAGGGACTAGCGGGTACACCGGGGAGCTGTTTTTT; CDR3aa: CASSRGTSGYTGELFF
v_gene: TRBV5-1; len: 18; d_gene: TRBD2; j_gene: TRBJ2-7; abundance: NA; CDR3nt: TGCGCCAGCACCTCCGGGGGGGGACTAGCGGGAGGGACCTACGAGCAGTACTTC; CDR3aa: CASTSGGGLAGGTYEQYF
v_gene: TRBV18; len: 15; d_gene: NA; j_gene: TRBJ2-5; abundance: NA; CDR3nt: TGTGCCAGCTCACCCCCCCGGAGCTCACAAGAGACCCAGTACTTC; CDR3aa: CASSPPRSSQETQYF
v_gene: TRBV29-1; len: 15; d_gene: NA; j_gene: TRBJ2-7; abundance: once; CDR3nt: TGCAGCGTGCGCGGAGGGCAGGGAGTAGGTGATGAGCAGTACTTC; CDR3aa: CSVRGGQGVGDEQYF
v_gene: TRBV13; len: 15; d_gene: TRBD1; j_gene: TRBJ1-5; abundance: NA; CDR3nt: TGTGCCAGCAGCTTAAGAGGGACAGGGGAGAAGCCCCAGCATTTT; CDR3aa: CASSLRGTGEKPQHF
v_gene: TRBV27; len: 14; d_gene: NA; j_gene: TRBJ2-1; abundance: NA; CDR3nt: TGTGCCAGCAGTTTCGATCAGCGGGTCGGTGAGCAGTTCTTC; CDR3aa: CASSFDQRVGEQFF
v_gene: TRBV6-5; len: 14; d_gene: NA; j_gene: TRBJ1-2; abundance: few; CDR3nt: TGTGCCAGCAGTTACGGGGACAAAAACTATGGCTACACCTTC; CDR3aa: CASSYGDKNYGYTF
v_gene: TRBV2; len: 15; d_gene: TRBD1; j_gene: TRBJ1-4; abundance: once; CDR3nt: TGTGCCAGCAGTGGGCAGGGGGCACTTAATGAAAAACTGTTTTTT; CDR3aa: CASSGQGALNEKLFF
v_gene: TRBV5-6; len: 14; d_gene: TRBD1; j_gene: TRBJ1-2; abundance: NA; CDR3nt: TGTGCCAGCAGCTCCCCGGGACAGGGTTATGGCTACACCTTC; CDR3aa: CASSSPGQGYGYTF
v_gene: TRBV5-1; len: 15; d_gene: TRBD1; j_gene: TRBJ1-1; abundance: few; CDR3nt: TGCGCCAGCAGCGAACCCTTGACAGGGTTGCATGAAGCTTTCTTT; CDR3aa: CASSEPLTGLHEAFF
v_gene: TRBV5-1; len: 16; d_gene: NA; j_gene: TRBJ2-5; abundance: NA; CDR3nt: TGCGCCAGCAGCTTGAGTCCCGCAGGGTTGGGGGAGACCCAGTACTTC; CDR3aa: CASSLSPAGLGETQYF
v_gene: TRBV5-1; len: 17; d_gene: TRBD1; j_gene: TRBJ2-7; abundance: NA; CDR3nt: TGCGCCAGCAGCTTGCACCAATATAGGGACAGTTCTTACGAGCAGTACTTC; CDR3aa: CASSLHQYRDSSYEQYF
v_gene: TRBV9; len: 15; d_gene: TRBD1; j_gene: TRBJ1-4; abundance: NA; CDR3nt: TGTGCCAGCAGCGCTCGACAGGGGGCGGATGAAAAACTGTTTTTT; CDR3aa: CASSARQGADEKLFF
v_gene: TRBV27; len: 15; d_gene: TRBD2; j_gene: TRBJ2-1; abundance: NA; CDR3nt: TGTGCCAGCAGTCTACAGACTAGCGGGACTATCGGGCAGTTCTTC; CDR3aa: CASSLQTSGTIGQFF
v_gene: TRBV7-2; len: 15; d_gene: TRBD1; j_gene: TRBJ1-2; abundance: NA; CDR3nt: TGTGCCAGCAGCCTAAGGACAGGGGGAAATTATGGCTACACCTTC; CDR3aa: CASSLRTGGNYGYTF
v_gene: TRBV7-2; len: 14; d_gene: NA; j_gene: TRBJ2-1; abundance: NA; CDR3nt: TGTGCCAGCAGTCTGGACAGCCCCTACAATGAGCAGTTCTTC; CDR3aa: CASSLDSPYNEQFF
v_gene: TRBV6-5; len: 16; d_gene: TRBD2; j_gene: TRBJ2-5; abundance: NA; CDR3nt: TGTGCTAGCAGTTACATGTCTAGCGGGGCCTTGGGGACCCAGTACTTC; CDR3aa: CASSYMSSGALGTQYF
v_gene: TRBV6-6; len: 13; d_gene: NA; j_gene: TRBJ1-1; abundance: NA; CDR3nt: TGTGCCAGCGACCCGGGACAGAACACTGAAGCTTTCTTT; CDR3aa: CASDPGQNTEAFF
v_gene: TRBV15; len: 15; d_gene: NA; j_gene: TRBJ1-5; abundance: NA; CDR3nt: TGTGCCACCAGCAGCGACGTGGAGGGCGGGCAGCCCCAGCATTTT; CDR3aa: CATSSDVEGGQPQHF
v_gene: TRBV10-3; len: 14; d_gene: NA; j_gene: TRBJ1-2; abundance: NA; CDR3nt: TGTGCCATCAGTGAAATGGGGGCGGACTATGGCTACACCTTC; CDR3aa: CAISEMGADYGYTF
v_gene: TRBV7-2; len: 15; d_gene: NA; j_gene: TRBJ1-5; abundance: NA; CDR3nt: TGTGCCAGCAGTCCTCCGGGGGTTGGCAATCAGCCCCAGCATTTT; CDR3aa: CASSPPGVGNQPQHF
v_gene: TRBV7-2; len: 11; d_gene: NA; j_gene: TRBJ2-7; abundance: NA; CDR3nt: TGTGCCAGCAGCTCCGTCTACGAGCAGTACTTC; CDR3aa: CASSSVYEQYF
v_gene: TRBV6-6; len: 14; d_gene: NA; j_gene: TRBJ1-1; abundance: NA; CDR3nt: TGTGCCAGCAGGTCACAGGGATTGAGAACTGAAGCTTTCTTT; CDR3aa: CASRSQGLRTEAFF
v_gene: TRBV2; len: 15; d_gene: TRBD2; j_gene: TRBJ2-1; abundance: NA; CDR3nt: TGTGCCAGCAGGGCTAGCGGGGGGGCCGGCAATGAGCAGTTCTTC; CDR3aa: CASRASGGAGNEQFF
v_gene: TRBV5-4; len: 14; d_gene: TRBD1; j_gene: TRBJ1-5; abundance: NA; CDR3nt: TGTGCCAGCAGCATGGGACAGGGCAATCAGCCCCAGCATTTT; CDR3aa: CASSMGQGNQPQHF
v_gene: TRBV6-4; len: 13; d_gene: TRBD1; j_gene: TRBJ1-1; abundance: NA; CDR3nt: TGTGCCAGCAGTTACAGGGGTGGCACTGAAGCTTTCTTT; CDR3aa: CASSYRGGTEAFF
v_gene: TRBV27; len: 18; d_gene: TRBD1; j_gene: TRBJ1-2; abundance: NA; CDR3nt: TGTGCCAGCAGTTTATTCTCCCTTACAGGGGGAACTAACTATGGCTACACCTTC; CDR3aa: CASSLFSLTGGTNYGYTF
v_gene: TRBV5-1; len: 15; d_gene: NA; j_gene: TRBJ2-5; abundance: NA; CDR3nt: TGCGCCAGCAGCTTGGGTTGGGCTAGCCAGGAGACCCAGTACTTC; CDR3aa: CASSLGWASQETQYF
v_gene: TRBV6-5; len: 15; d_gene: TRBD2; j_gene: TRBJ2-1; abundance: few; CDR3nt: TGTGCCAGCAGTGGTCGGGTAGCGGGAGGGAATGAGCAGTTCTTC; CDR3aa: CASSGRVAGGNEQFF
v_gene: TRBV6-6; len: 16; d_gene: TRBD1; j_gene: TRBJ1-2; abundance: NA; CDR3nt: TGTGCCAGCAGTTACTCAGAAGGGGGCGCTAACTATGGCTACACCTTC; CDR3aa: CASSYSEGGANYGYTF
v_gene: TRBV9; len: 15; d_gene: TRBD1; j_gene: TRBJ1-2; abundance: NA; CDR3nt: TGTGCCAGCAGCAGCTACGGACAGGCCGCTAGAGGCTACACCTTC; CDR3aa: CASSSYGQAARGYTF
v_gene: TRBV7-9; len: 15; d_gene: NA; j_gene: TRBJ1-2; abundance: NA; CDR3nt: TGTGCCAGCAGCTTAGAAGCATTTTATAACTATGGCTACACCTTC; CDR3aa: CASSLEAFYNYGYTF
v_gene: TRBV29-1; len: 15; d_gene: NA; j_gene: TRBJ2-6; abundance: NA; CDR3nt: TGCAGCGTTGTGGAAGGGAGCTCTGGGGCCAACGTCCTGACTTTC; CDR3aa: CSVVEGSSGANVLTF
v_gene: TRBV6-8; len: 14; d_gene: NA; j_gene: TRBJ2-7; abundance: NA; CDR3nt: TGTGCCAGCAGTAATTTAGCGCGCTCCTACGAGCAGTACTTC; CDR3aa: CASSNLARSYEQYF
v_gene: TRBV6-6; len: 12; d_gene: NA; j_gene: TRBJ1-1; abundance: NA; CDR3nt: TGTGCCACCCGCAGGGAGAACACTGAAGCTTTCTTT; CDR3aa: CATRRENTEAFF
v_gene: TRBV19; len: 14; d_gene: TRBD2; j_gene: TRBJ2-5; abundance: NA; CDR3nt: TGTGCCAGTAGTATACTAGCGGGAGTGGAGACCCAGTACTTC; CDR3aa: CASSILAGVETQYF
v_gene: TRBV6-1; len: 16; d_gene: TRBD1; j_gene: TRBJ1-2; abundance: NA; CDR3nt: TGTGCCAGCAGTGAAAGGAGGACAGGTCCTAACTATGGCTACACCTTC; CDR3aa: CASSERRTGPNYGYTF
v_gene: TRBV29-1; len: 16; d_gene: TRBD2; j_gene: TRBJ2-1; abundance: NA; CDR3nt: TGCAGCGTTGAAGATCTCAGACTAGCGGACTACAATGAGCAGTTCTTC; CDR3aa: CSVEDLRLADYNEQFF
v_gene: TRBV28; len: 14; d_gene: TRBD1; j_gene: TRBJ1-2; abundance: NA; CDR3nt: TGTGCCAGCAGTTCTCCGACAGGGGAGAGCGGCTACACCTTC; CDR3aa: CASSSPTGESGYTF